Listed below are T cell receptor beta chains from one sample, sequenced in a study of graft-versus-host responses after intestinal transplantation. The repertoire was sequenced with immunoSEQ multiplex PCR; TCRdb's copy has only in-frame clones and lacks some. This table has some 9,800 clones, over 30% appearing once. The specimen was alloreactive CD8+ T cells from a mixed lymphocyte reaction culture, collected before intestinal transplant. These receptors were collected from a human patient who received an intestinal transplant. Each CDR3 is given with its conserved first and last residue. The D gene is left open where the match is weak. For some rows the clone size is stated as once, few or many, or as a class when expanded; others skip it.

cdr3_nt: TGTGCCAGCAGTTCCGCAGGGGGCAGAGGGGAAGCTTTCTTT
cdr3_aa: CASSSAGGRGEAFF
j_call: TRBJ1-1
clone_size: few
d_call: TRBD1
v_call: TRBV28

cdr3_nt: TGTGCCAGCAGCGTAGCTTTTGGAGTAAACGAGCAGTTCTTC
cdr3_aa: CASSVAFGVNEQFF
j_call: TRBJ2-1
clone_size: few
d_call: NA
v_call: TRBV9

cdr3_nt: TGTGCCAGCAGCGCGCCACACAGGGGAAACACCATATATTTT
cdr3_aa: CASSAPHRGNTIYF
j_call: TRBJ1-3
clone_size: medium-sized
d_call: NA
v_call: TRBV9

cdr3_nt: TGTGCCAGCAGCTTGCGGGGGGATGAAAAACTGTTTTTT
cdr3_aa: CASSLRGDEKLFF
j_call: TRBJ1-4
clone_size: few
d_call: NA
v_call: TRBV5-4

cdr3_nt: TGTGCCATCAGTGAAATGGAGGGTGTGAACACTGAAGCTTTCTTT
cdr3_aa: CAISEMEGVNTEAFF
j_call: TRBJ1-1
clone_size: NA
d_call: NA
v_call: TRBV10-3

cdr3_nt: TGCGCCAGCAGCTTGGATACGACAGGGGGCTGGGAGACCCAGTACTTC
cdr3_aa: CASSLDTTGGWETQYF
j_call: TRBJ2-5
clone_size: NA
d_call: TRBD1
v_call: TRBV5-1

cdr3_nt: TGCGCCAGCAGCCAAGATGGAGTGGGAGTAGGGAGCGGTGAGCAGTTCTTC
cdr3_aa: CASSQDGVGVGSGEQFF
j_call: TRBJ2-1
clone_size: NA
d_call: NA
v_call: TRBV4-1

cdr3_nt: TGTGCCACCAGCATACAGGGAGGGAATTGGTATGGCTACACCTTC
cdr3_aa: CATSIQGGNWYGYTF
j_call: TRBJ1-2
clone_size: medium-sized
d_call: NA
v_call: TRBV15

cdr3_nt: TGTGCCAGCAGTGAAGCGGGCCGCCGGGGAGGCAATCAGCCCCAGCATTTT
cdr3_aa: CASSEAGRRGGNQPQHF
j_call: TRBJ1-5
clone_size: few
d_call: NA
v_call: TRBV6-1

cdr3_nt: TGCGCCAGCAGCCAGGGCCCTTTGGACGAGCAGTACTTC
cdr3_aa: CASSQGPLDEQYF
j_call: TRBJ2-7
clone_size: few
d_call: NA
v_call: TRBV5-1

cdr3_nt: TGTGCCAGCAGTCCTCGGACTAGCGGGAGTTACGAGCAGTACTTC
cdr3_aa: CASSPRTSGSYEQYF
j_call: TRBJ2-7
clone_size: NA
d_call: TRBD2
v_call: TRBV28

cdr3_nt: TGTGCCAGCGCGGGAGGTGGCTACACCTTC
cdr3_aa: CASAGGGYTF
j_call: TRBJ1-2
clone_size: few
d_call: NA
v_call: TRBV2